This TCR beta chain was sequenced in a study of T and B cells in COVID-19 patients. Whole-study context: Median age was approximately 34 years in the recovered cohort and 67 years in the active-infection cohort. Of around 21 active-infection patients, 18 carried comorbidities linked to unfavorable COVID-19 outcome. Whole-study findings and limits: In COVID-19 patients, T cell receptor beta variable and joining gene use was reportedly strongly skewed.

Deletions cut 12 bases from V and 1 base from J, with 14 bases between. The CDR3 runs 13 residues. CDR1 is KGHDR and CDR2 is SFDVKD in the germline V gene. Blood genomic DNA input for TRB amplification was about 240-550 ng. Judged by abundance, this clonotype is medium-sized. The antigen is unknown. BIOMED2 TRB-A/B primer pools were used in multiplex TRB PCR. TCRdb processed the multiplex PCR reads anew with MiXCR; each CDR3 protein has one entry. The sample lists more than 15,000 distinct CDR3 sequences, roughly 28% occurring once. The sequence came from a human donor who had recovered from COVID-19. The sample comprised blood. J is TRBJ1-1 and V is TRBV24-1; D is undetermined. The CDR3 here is CAVQQKSNTEAFF. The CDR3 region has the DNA TGTGCCGTGCAACAGAAGTCGAACACTGAAGCTTTCTTT.